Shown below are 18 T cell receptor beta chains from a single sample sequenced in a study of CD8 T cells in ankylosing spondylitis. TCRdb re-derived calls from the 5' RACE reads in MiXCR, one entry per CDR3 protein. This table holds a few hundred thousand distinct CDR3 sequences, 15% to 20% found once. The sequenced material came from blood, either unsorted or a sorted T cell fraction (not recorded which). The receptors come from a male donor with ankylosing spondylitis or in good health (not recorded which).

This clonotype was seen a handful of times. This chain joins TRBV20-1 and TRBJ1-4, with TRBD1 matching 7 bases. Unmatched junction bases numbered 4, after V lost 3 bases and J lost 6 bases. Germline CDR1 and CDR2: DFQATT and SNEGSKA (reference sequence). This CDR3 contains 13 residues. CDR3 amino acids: CSASPQGDEKLFF. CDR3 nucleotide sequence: TGCAGTGCTAGCCCGCAGGGGGATGAAAAACTGTTTTTT.

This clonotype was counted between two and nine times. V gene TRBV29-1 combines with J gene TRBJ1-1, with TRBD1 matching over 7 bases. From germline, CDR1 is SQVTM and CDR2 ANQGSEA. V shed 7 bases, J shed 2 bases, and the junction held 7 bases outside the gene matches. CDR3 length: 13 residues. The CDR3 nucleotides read TGCAGCGCTGGGGACAGATATAACACTGAAGCTTTCTTT. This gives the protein CSAGDRYNTEAFF.

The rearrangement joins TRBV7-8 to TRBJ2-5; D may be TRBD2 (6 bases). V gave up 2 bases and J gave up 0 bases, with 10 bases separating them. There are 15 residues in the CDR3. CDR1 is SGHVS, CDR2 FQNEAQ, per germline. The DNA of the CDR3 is TGTGCCAGCAGCTTACTGCGGGAATACCAAGAGACCCAGTACTTC. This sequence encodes CASSLLREYQETQYF.

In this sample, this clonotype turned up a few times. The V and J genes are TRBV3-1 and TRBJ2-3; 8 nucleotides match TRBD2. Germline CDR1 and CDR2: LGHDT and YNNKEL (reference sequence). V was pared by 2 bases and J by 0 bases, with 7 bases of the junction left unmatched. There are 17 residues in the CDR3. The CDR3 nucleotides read TGTGCCAGCAGCCAACTAACTCGGGGGGGAAGCACAGATACGCAGTATTTT. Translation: CASSQLTRGGSTDTQYF.

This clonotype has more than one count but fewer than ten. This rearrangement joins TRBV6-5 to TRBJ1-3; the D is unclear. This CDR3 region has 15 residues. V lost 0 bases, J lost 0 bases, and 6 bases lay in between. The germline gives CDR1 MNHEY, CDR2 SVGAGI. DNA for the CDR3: TGTGCCAGCAGTTACTCCGACCACTCTGGAAACACCATATATTTT. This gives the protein CASSYSDHSGNTIYF.

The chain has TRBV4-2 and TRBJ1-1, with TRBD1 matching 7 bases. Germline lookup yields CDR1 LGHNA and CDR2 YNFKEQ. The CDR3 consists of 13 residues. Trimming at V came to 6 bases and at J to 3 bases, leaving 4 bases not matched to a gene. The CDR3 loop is CASRDTGDTEAFF. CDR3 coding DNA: TGTGCCAGCAGGGATACAGGGGACACTGAAGCTTTCTTT.

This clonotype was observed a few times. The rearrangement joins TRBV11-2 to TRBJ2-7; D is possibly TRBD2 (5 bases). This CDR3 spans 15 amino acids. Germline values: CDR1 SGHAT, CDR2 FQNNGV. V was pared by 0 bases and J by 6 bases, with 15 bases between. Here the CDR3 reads CASSLDQAALGEQYF. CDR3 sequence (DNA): TGTGCCAGCAGCTTAGATCAGGCAGCACTAGGCGAGCAGTACTTC.

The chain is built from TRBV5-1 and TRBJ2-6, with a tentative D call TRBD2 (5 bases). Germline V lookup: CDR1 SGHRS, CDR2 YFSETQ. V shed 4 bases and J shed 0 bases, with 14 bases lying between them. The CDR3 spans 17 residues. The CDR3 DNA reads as TGCGCCAGCAGCCCCCTGATGGAGGTCTCTGGGGCCAACGTCCTGACTTTC. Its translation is CASSPLMEVSGANVLTF. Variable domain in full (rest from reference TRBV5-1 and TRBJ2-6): KAGVTQTPRYLIKTRGQQVTLSCSPISGHRSVSWYQQTPGQGLQFLFEYFSETQRNKGNFPGRFSGRQFSNSRSEMNVSTLELGDSALYLCASSPLMEVSGANVLTFGAGSRLTVL.

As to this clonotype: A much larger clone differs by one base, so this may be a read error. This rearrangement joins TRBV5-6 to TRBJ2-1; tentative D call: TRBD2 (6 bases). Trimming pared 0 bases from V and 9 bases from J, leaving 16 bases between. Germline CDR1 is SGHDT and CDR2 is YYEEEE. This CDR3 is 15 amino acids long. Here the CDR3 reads CASSLVWLANSEQFF. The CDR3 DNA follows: TGTGCCAGCAGCTTGGTTTGGCTAGCGAACAGTGAGCAGTTCTTC. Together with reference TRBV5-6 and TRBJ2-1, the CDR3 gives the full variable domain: DAGVTQSPTHLIKTRGQQVTLRCSPKSGHDTVSWYQQALGQGPQFIFQYYEEEERQRGNFPDRFSGHQFPNYSSELNVNALLLGDSALYLCASSLVWLANSEQFFGPGTRLTVL.

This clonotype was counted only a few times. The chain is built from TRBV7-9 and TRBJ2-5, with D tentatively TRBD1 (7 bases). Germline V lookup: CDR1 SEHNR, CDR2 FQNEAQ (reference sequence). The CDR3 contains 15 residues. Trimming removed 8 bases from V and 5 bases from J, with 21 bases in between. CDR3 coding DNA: TGTGCCAGCCTCCTACAGGGGACTGACGGGGAGACCCAGTACTTC. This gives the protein CASLLQGTDGETQYF.

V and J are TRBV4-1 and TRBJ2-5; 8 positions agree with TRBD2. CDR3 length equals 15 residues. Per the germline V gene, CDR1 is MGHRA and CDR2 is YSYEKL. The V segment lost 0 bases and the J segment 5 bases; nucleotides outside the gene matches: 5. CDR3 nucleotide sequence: TGCGCCAGCAGCCAAGAAACGGGGGGGCCGGAGACCCAGTACTTC. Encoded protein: CASSQETGGPETQYF.

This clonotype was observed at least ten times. The CDR3 here is CASSFDSGEQYF. The CDR3 region has the DNA TGCGCCAGCAGCTTTGACTCGGGCGAGCAGTACTTC. This chain joins TRBV5-1 and TRBJ2-7; D call uncertain. Trimming left V 2 bases short and J 6 bases short, with 9 bases between. CDR1 SGHRS and CDR2 YFSETQ come from the germline V gene. This CDR3 is 12 amino acids long.

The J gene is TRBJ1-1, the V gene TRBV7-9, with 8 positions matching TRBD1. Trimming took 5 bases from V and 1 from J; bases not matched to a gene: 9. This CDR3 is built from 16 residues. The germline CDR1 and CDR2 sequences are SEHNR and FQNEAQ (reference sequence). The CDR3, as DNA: TGTGCCAGCAGCCAATCACAGGGGGGAAGGAACACTGAAGCTTTCTTT. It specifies CASSQSQGGRNTEAFF.

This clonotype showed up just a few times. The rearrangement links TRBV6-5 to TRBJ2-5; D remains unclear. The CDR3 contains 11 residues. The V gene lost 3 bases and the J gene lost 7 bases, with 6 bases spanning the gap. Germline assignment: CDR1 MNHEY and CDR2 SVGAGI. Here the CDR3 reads CASSYVGTQYF. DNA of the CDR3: TGTGCCAGCAGTTATGTGGGGACCCAGTACTTC.

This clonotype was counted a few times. The CDR3 loop reads CASSRGPSSYEQYF. The DNA of the CDR3 is TGTGCCAGCAGTCGGGGACCGAGCTCCTACGAGCAGTACTTC. This rearrangement joins TRBV3-1 to TRBJ2-7; D may be TRBD1 or TRBD2 (5 bases each). This CDR3 is 14 amino acids long. CDR1 and CDR2 from the germline V gene are LGHDT and YNNKEL (reference sequence). Trimming shortened V by 6 bases and J by 0 bases, and 12 bases separated the two germline ends.

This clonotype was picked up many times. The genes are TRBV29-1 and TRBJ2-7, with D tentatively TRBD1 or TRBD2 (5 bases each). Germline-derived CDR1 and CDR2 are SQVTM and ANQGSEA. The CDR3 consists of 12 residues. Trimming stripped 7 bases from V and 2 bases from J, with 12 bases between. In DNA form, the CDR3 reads TGCAGCGCCCGGGACGTAACCTACGAGCAGTACTTC. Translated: CSARDVTYEQYF.

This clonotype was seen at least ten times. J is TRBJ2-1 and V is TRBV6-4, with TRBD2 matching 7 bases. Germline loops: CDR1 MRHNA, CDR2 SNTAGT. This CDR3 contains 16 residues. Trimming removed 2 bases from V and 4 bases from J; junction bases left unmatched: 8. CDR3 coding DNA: TGTGCCAGCAGTGACGGTGAGACTAGCATTTACAATGAGCAGTTCTTC. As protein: CASSDGETSIYNEQFF.

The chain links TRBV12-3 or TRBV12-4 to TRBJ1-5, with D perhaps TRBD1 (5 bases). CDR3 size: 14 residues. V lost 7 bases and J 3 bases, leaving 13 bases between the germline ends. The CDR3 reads CASTLTENNQPQHF. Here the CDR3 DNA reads TGTGCCAGCACCCTGACAGAAAACAATCAGCCCCAGCATTTT.